The T cell receptor (beta chain) under discussion was sequenced for a study of cytomegalovirus exposure and HLA in healthy donors. The CDR3 consists of 13 residues. CDR1 SGHTA and CDR2 FQGNSA come from the germline V gene. V gave up 6 bases and J gave up 1 base, with 8 bases separating them. The PCR had 60 Vbeta and 13 Jbeta primers. Repertoires were generated with immunoSEQ multiplex PCR, while TCRdb's copy carries only in-frame clones and drops some. This sample has around 200,000 clones, with 80% to 85% found just once. The clonotype comes from a man aged 50 to 59 in good health and CMV-seronegative. This rearrangement joins TRBV7-2 to TRBJ2-3, with a weak D call TRBD2 (6 bases). Sequenced: PBMCs. The CDR3, as DNA: TGTGCCAGCAGATGGGGGGGCACAGATACGCAGTATTTT. Amino acids: CASRWGGTDTQYF.